One TCR beta chain is described in this entry. Profiled with immunoSEQ multiplex PCR; TCRdb holds only in-frame clones, not every one. The data show more than 85,000 clones, with roughly 94% seen just once and approximately 1% held by the top ten. This specimen belongs to a study of cytomegalovirus exposure and HLA in healthy donors. The V end lost 4 bases, the J end lost 2 bases, and 15 bases lay between the germline ends. This CDR3 spans 15 amino acids. Germline V CDR1 and CDR2: SEHNR, FQNEAQ (reference sequence). The sequence was collected from a woman under 30 in good health and CMV-seronegative. Sequencing was done on a sample of PBMCs. V is TRBV7-9 and J is TRBJ2-7, with a tentative D call TRBD2 (6 bases). CDR3 DNA: TGTGCCAGCAGCTCCCACTCGGCGGGGACCTACGAGCAGTACTTC. Translated, it gives CASSSHSAGTYEQYF. The whole variable domain, remainder taken from reference TRBV7-9 and TRBJ2-7, is DTGVSQNPRHKITKRGQNVTFRCDPISEHNRLYWYRQTLGQGPEFLTYFQNEAQLEKSRLLSDRFSAERPKGSFSTLEIQRTEQGDSAMYLCASSSHSAGTYEQYFGPGTRLTVT.